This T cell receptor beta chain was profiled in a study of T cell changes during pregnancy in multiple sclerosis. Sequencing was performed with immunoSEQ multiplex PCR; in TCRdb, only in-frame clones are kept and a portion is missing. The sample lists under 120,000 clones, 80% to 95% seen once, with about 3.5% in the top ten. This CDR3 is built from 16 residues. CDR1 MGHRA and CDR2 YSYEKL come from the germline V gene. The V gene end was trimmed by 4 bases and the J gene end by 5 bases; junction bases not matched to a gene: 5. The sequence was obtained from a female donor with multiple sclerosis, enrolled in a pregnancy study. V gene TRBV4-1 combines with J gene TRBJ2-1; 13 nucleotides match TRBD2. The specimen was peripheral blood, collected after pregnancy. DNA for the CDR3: TGCGCCAGCAGCCTTACCGGGACTAGCGGGGACAATGAGCAGTTCTTC. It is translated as CASSLTGTSGDNEQFF.